The T cell receptor (beta chain) described here comes from a study of immune reconstitution after stem cell transplant in scleroderma (dated by TCRdb to 2016 to 2017). This clonotype occurred a few times. Its antigen target is currently unknown. No clone much larger than this one lies a single base away; base qualities are absent. The library was prepared using RT-PCR. Sequencing instrument: Illumina MiSeq. The public reads were run again by TCRdb, first through fastp at Q25 and then through MiXCR, and only productive beta chains were kept. For every CDR3 protein sequence, its rows merge into one entry that carries the most common genes and DNA. Across this sample there are around 5,600 distinct CDR3 sequences, with 7.5% to 9% seen only once. Of the sample, roughly 9.1% falls within the top ten clones. The germline V gene (reference sequence) sets CDR1 to DFQATT and CDR2 to SNEGSKA. Trimming accounts for 6 bases at V and 1 base at J, while the number of junction bases matched to no gene is 10. The CDR3 numbers 15 residues from cysteine through phenylalanine. Only CDR3 DNA is held: 45 bases, read in frame from base 1.

The specimen was obtained before or after autologous hematopoietic stem cell transplantation (not recorded which). Recombination joined TRBV20-1 with TRBJ2-3; the junction holds 7 bases that match TRBD2. This TCR was sampled from a male donor with systemic sclerosis. The nucleotides read TGCAGTGCCAGCCGTGATGCGGGGGGCACAGATACGCAGTATTTT. It codes for CSASRDAGGTDTQYF.